Listed below are T cell receptor beta chains from one sample, sequenced in a study of vaccination and CD4 T cells after COVID-19. These TCRs are of unknown antigen specificity. One entry per CDR3 protein, called by TCRdb with MiXCR from the PCR reads. Among about 10,000 distinct CDR3 sequences listed, approximately 64% were seen once. Sequencing was performed on CD4+ T cells from blood, cultured in vitro. These receptors all come from a human donor who had recovered from COVID-19. The CDR3 runs from the conserved cysteine through the conserved F or W. Each record gives: V gene, J gene, D gene, clone size, CDR3 DNA, CDR3 protein. D genes are given only for firm matches. Size tells how often a clone was seen (once, few, many) or the class of an expanded clone, and some rows leave it out.

TRBV4-1,TRBJ2-7,TRBD1,NA,TGCGCCAGCAGCCAAATGACAGGGAGCTCCTACGAGCAGTACTTC,CASSQMTGSSYEQYF
TRBV12-3/TRBV12-4,TRBJ1-2,TRBD1,NA,TGTGCCAGCAGCTTCGGCAAACAGGGGTTTGGCTACACCTTC,CASSFGKQGFGYTF
TRBV20-1,TRBJ1-2,TRBD1,NA,TGCAGTGCTAGATTGTTAGGCGCACAGGGGAAGGAGTGCACCTTC,CSARLLGAQGKECTF
TRBV7-9,TRBJ2-7,TRBD2,NA,TGTGCCAGCAGCGCCCGGGGACTAGCTCTTTACGAGCAGTACTTC,CASSARGLALYEQYF
TRBV25-1,TRBJ2-3,TRBD2,NA,TGTGCCAGCAGCGGGGGGGCAGATACGCAGTATTTT,CASSGGADTQYF
TRBV28,TRBJ2-1,TRBD2,NA,TGTGCCAGCAGTTTGTCAAGCGGGAGATCAAATGAGCAGTTCTTC,CASSLSSGRSNEQFF
TRBV7-2,TRBJ2-1,TRBD2,NA,TGTGCCAGCAGACTTAGCGGGGGGGTAACGCAGTTCTTC,CASRLSGGVTQFF
TRBV27,TRBJ2-1,NA,NA,TGTGCCAGCAGTTTATTTCCGCCCCGCTTGGGTCATGAGCAGTTCTTC,CASSLFPPRLGHEQFF
TRBV11-3,TRBJ2-5,TRBD1,NA,TGTGCCAGCAGCTTCAGGGGGCGAGGGCAAGAGACCCAGTACTTC,CASSFRGRGQETQYF
TRBV10-3,TRBJ2-2,NA,NA,TGTGCCATCAGCGGAGGGGAAAGAGCCGGGGAGCTGTTTTTT,CAISGGERAGELFF
TRBV6-2/TRBV6-3,TRBJ1-1,NA,NA,TGTGCCAGCAGTTATTACGGACGGCTGAACACTGAAGCTTTCTTT,CASSYYGRLNTEAFF
TRBV6-1,TRBJ2-5,NA,NA,TGTGCCAGCAGTCTTACGTGGGGCCCCCAAGAGACCCAGTACTTC,CASSLTWGPQETQYF
TRBV2,TRBJ2-2,TRBD2,few,TGTGCCAGCGGACTAGCGGGAGGGCGCACCGGGGAGCTGTTTTTT,CASGLAGGRTGELFF
TRBV20-1,TRBJ1-2,NA,NA,TGCAGTGCTAGTGTGTCCATGAGTGGCTATGGCTACACCTTC,CSASVSMSGYGYTF
TRBV6-5,TRBJ2-7,TRBD1,NA,TGTGCCAGCAGTTTCAGGGACAGTCCAAGACATTACGAGCAGTACTTC,CASSFRDSPRHYEQYF
TRBV4-2,TRBJ2-1,NA,NA,TGTGCCAGCAGCCCCCTAGTGGAAACGACTGAGCAGTTCTTC,CASSPLVETTEQFF
TRBV20-1,TRBJ1-6,NA,NA,TGCAGTGCTAGACCCTCCTCGGCAGCTTATAATTCACCCCTCCACTTT,CSARPSSAAYNSPLHF
TRBV19,TRBJ1-5,NA,NA,TGTGCCAGTAGTATCCCGAAAGGGGCGTCTGTTCAGCCCCAGCATTTT,CASSIPKGASVQPQHF
TRBV9,TRBJ1-2,NA,few,TGTGCCAGCAGCGTAGTGGGAGGAAACTATGGCTATACCTTC,CASSVVGGNYGYTF
TRBV18,TRBJ2-2,NA,few,TGTGCCAGCTCACCAAATTGGGCGAGAAACACCGGGGAGCTGTTTTTT,CASSPNWARNTGELFF
TRBV5-1,TRBJ2-7,TRBD2,NA,TGCGCCAGCAGCCGGGGCGGGAGGAACGAGCAGTACTTC,CASSRGGRNEQYF
TRBV19,TRBJ1-4,TRBD1,NA,TGTGCCAGTAGCCCGGACAGGGAAAAACTGTTTTTT,CASSPDREKLFF
TRBV6-5,TRBJ1-5,NA,few,TGTGCCAGCAGTTCGCCCTATAGCAATCAGCCCCAGCATTTT,CASSSPYSNQPQHF
TRBV19,TRBJ1-6,TRBD1,NA,TGTGCCAGTAGTATCACAGGGGATGCACCCCTCCACTTT,CASSITGDAPLHF
TRBV7-2,TRBJ2-7,TRBD2,NA,TGTGCCAGCACCCGAAGACTAGCGGCAAACTACGAGCAGTACTTC,CASTRRLAANYEQYF
TRBV7-3,TRBJ2-5,TRBD2,NA,TGTGCCAGCAGCCTCGGGACTAGCGGGGGAACCCAGTACTTC,CASSLGTSGGTQYF
TRBV7-2,TRBJ2-7,NA,NA,TGTGCCAGCAGCTTGTGGGTAGGGGCCTACGAGCAGTACTTC,CASSLWVGAYEQYF
TRBV7-2,TRBJ1-2,NA,NA,TGTGCCAGCAGCCCACAGGGTACCCACACCTATGGCTACACCTTC,CASSPQGTHTYGYTF
TRBV10-2,TRBJ2-7,NA,once,TGCGCCAGCAGTGAGGCCTCCGGGGGCCAAATCGTCGCGGTGCAGTACTTC,CASSEASGGQIVAVQYF
TRBV28,TRBJ1-4,TRBD1,NA,TGTGCCAGCAGCCTTCCACAGGGGAGAAAACTGTTTTTT,CASSLPQGRKLFF
TRBV4-1,TRBJ2-1,TRBD2,NA,TGCGCCAGCAGCCAAGCAGGACTATTAAGCGGGGGGGCCGATGAGCAGTTCTTC,CASSQAGLLSGGADEQFF
TRBV19,TRBJ1-5,NA,NA,TGTGCCAGTAGTTTCGGGCCCCGTAGCAATCAGCCCCAGCATTTT,CASSFGPRSNQPQHF
TRBV6-1,TRBJ1-2,TRBD1,few,TGTGCCAGCAGCAAACAGGGGTCAGCGAACTATGGCTACACCTTC,CASSKQGSANYGYTF
TRBV11-3,TRBJ2-7,NA,NA,TGTGCCAGCAGGAAATTCGGGACCAAGGGGGGTGGAGAGCAGTACTTC,CASRKFGTKGGGEQYF
TRBV10-3,TRBJ1-1,NA,NA,TGTGCCATCAGCTCACAGGGAGGGGACACTGAAGCTTTCTTT,CAISSQGGDTEAFF